The next 9 T cell receptor beta chains were all read from a single sample in a study of T cell changes during pregnancy in multiple sclerosis (dated by TCRdb to between 2018 and 2021). Library construction relied on the immunoSEQ multiplex PCR assay. TCRdb stores this immuneACCESS table with in-frame sequences only. Part of the clones is absent; in the studies checked, under half of the shortfall reflects unresolved V genes, and no reason is known for the rest. The sample table shows about 51,000 clones, and 93% are seen once. Together, the top ten hold approximately 1.9% of the sample. Specimen: peripheral blood, collected in the second trimester of pregnancy. Receptors originate from a female donor with multiple sclerosis, enrolled in a pregnancy study.

CDR3 coding DNA: TGTGCCAGCAGCTTGCCTAGCGGAGCGTACCAAGAGACCCAGTACTTC. Encoded protein: CASSLPSGAYQETQYF. The chain uses TRBV7-9 and TRBJ2-5, with 7 bases lining up with TRBD2. V lost 3 bases and J lost 0; bases outside the gene matches: 7. Germline V gene data show CDR1 as SEHNR and CDR2 as FQNEAQ (reference sequence). The CDR3 contains 16 residues.

The chain recombines TRBV5-8 with TRBJ2-5; perhaps TRBD1 as D (5 bases). V was pared by 5 bases and J by 5 bases, with 10 bases between. CDR3 length: 12 amino acids. The germline V gene has CDR1 SGHTS and CDR2 YDEGEE. CDR3 sequence (DNA): TGTGCCAGCAGGCGACAGTGGGAGACCCAGTACTTC. Its protein product is CASRRQWETQYF.

Only a few counts were recorded for this clone. The V call is TRBV19, the J call TRBJ1-1; D is undetermined. The CDR3 extends over 13 amino acids. The V end was cut by 7 bases, the J end by 1 base, with 10 bases between. Germline V CDR1 and CDR2: LNHDA, SQIVND (reference sequence). For the CDR3, the DNA is TGTGCCAGTACCCCGACAAAGAACACTGAAGCTTTCTTT. Translation gives CASTPTKNTEAFF. The full variable domain, in which reference TRBV19 and TRBJ1-1 provide the parts outside the CDR3, is DGGITQSPKYLFRKEGQNVTLSCEQNLNHDAMYWYRQDPGQGLRLIYYSQIVNDFQKGDIAEGYSVSREKKESFPLTVTSAQKNPTAFYLCASTPTKNTEAFFGQGTRLTVV.

V is TRBV7-3 and J is TRBJ2-1; 9 positions match TRBD2. CDR1 is SGHTA, CDR2 FQGTGA, per germline. The CDR3 runs to 16 residues. V trimming: 5 bases; J trimming: 3 bases; junction bases outside the gene matches: 8. CDR3: CASSPRTSVGYNEQFF. The CDR3 DNA follows: TGTGCCAGCAGCCCTAGGACTAGCGTTGGCTACAATGAGCAGTTCTTC.

The chain couples TRBV9 to TRBJ2-7, with a possible D match to TRBD2 (6 bases). The CDR3 has 16 residues. Germline loops: CDR1 SGDLS, CDR2 YYNGEE. V was clipped by 1 base and J by 4 bases, with 18 bases between them. CDR3 region: CASSVSPWVSGYEQYF. The CDR3 coding sequence is TGTGCCAGCAGCGTATCCCCATGGGTGAGCGGGTACGAGCAGTACTTC.

This clone was detected once. This chain links TRBV5-4 with TRBJ2-5; 7 nucleotides match TRBD2. The V gene's germline CDR1 is SGHNT and CDR2 YYREEE (reference sequence). The CDR3 is 14 residues long. J was trimmed by 0 bases and V by 4 bases; bases with no gene match: 3. The chain's CDR3 is CASSGGGYQETQYF. The CDR3 region has the DNA TGTGCCAGCAGCGGGGGGGGGTACCAAGAGACCCAGTACTTC. Filled out from reference TRBV5-4 and TRBJ2-5, the complete variable domain reads ETGVTQSPTHLIKTRGQQVTLRCSSQSGHNTVSWYQQALGQGPQFIFQYYREEENGRGNFPPRFSGLQFPNYSSELNVNALELDDSALYLCASSGGGYQETQYFGPGTRLLVL.

This clone was observed a handful of times. The chain combines TRBV19 with TRBJ1-2; 9 bases are a match to TRBD1. Germline CDR1 reads LNHDA; CDR2 reads SQIVND (reference sequence). J gave up 5 bases and V 4 bases, and 5 bases lay outside the gene matches. This CDR3 is built from 14 residues. CDR3 sequence: CASSTGQGFYGYTF. CDR3 DNA: TGTGCCAGTAGTACAGGACAGGGGTTTTATGGCTACACCTTC.

This chain uses TRBV7-9 with TRBJ1-2; TRBD1 matches 8 bases. The CDR3 has 14 amino acids. The germline CDR1 and CDR2 sequences are SEHNR and FQNEAQ (reference sequence). After removal of 5 bases from V and 8 bases from J, the junction contained 10 bases not matched to a gene. CDR3 nucleotide sequence: TGTGCCAGCAGCCCCCGACAGGGGAGGTACGGCTACACCTTC. It specifies CASSPRQGRYGYTF.

This chain joins TRBV6-5 and TRBJ1-6, with D hard to call. The ends were cut back, 0 bases at V and 5 bases at J, with 8 bases in the middle. The V gene's germline CDR1 is MNHEY and CDR2 SVGAGI. The CDR3 spans 15 residues. The CDR3 here is CASSYSDLNNSPLHF. In DNA, the CDR3 is TGTGCCAGCAGTTACTCTGACTTAAATAATTCACCCCTCCACTTT.